These 25 T cell receptor beta chains were all obtained from the same sample, sequenced in a study of T-cell reconstitution after alpha-beta-depleted transplantation in children. It was with unique molecular identifiers that the TCRbeta library was prepared. One entry per CDR3 protein, called by TCRdb with MiXCR from the PCR reads. The data show fewer than 150,000 distinct CDR3 sequences, around 9.8% seen once. Specimen: PBMCs, mostly from graft donor cells, collected 180 days after TCRalphabeta/CD19-depleted stem cell transplant. Receptors were obtained from a girl under two years old who had a stem cell transplant for combined immunodeficiency, so the T cells may come from the graft donor.

This clonotype was counted a few times. The chain joins TRBV7-9 to TRBJ2-5; 7 nucleotides line up with TRBD1. This CDR3 spans 14 amino acids. The J segment lost 2 bases and the V segment lost 5 bases, leaving 5 bases of the junction unmatched. CDR1 is SEHNR, CDR2 FQNEAQ, per germline (reference sequence). In DNA form, the CDR3 reads TGTGCCAGCAGCGAAGACAGGGTACAAGAGACCCAGTACTTC. Protein product: CASSEDRVQETQYF.

The chain employs TRBV5-1 and TRBJ2-3; no reliable D call. The CDR3 totals 13 residues. The V and J ends lost 5 bases and 2 bases respectively, with 9 bases between them. CDR1 is SGHRS and CDR2 is YFSETQ in the germline V gene. CDR3 nucleotide sequence: TGCGCCAGCAGGAGCCAGACCACAGATACGCAGTATTTT. This translates into CASRSQTTDTQYF.

This clonotype has more than one count but fewer than ten. The rearrangement links TRBV9 to TRBJ2-1; tentatively, D is TRBD2 (6 bases). CDR3 size: 15 residues. Germline V gene data show CDR1 as SGDLS and CDR2 as YYNGEE. Deletions cut 4 bases from V and 0 bases from J, with 11 bases between. CDR3 DNA sequence: TGTGCCAGCAGCTCGGGACTCCCCTCCTACAATGAGCAGTTCTTC. It is translated as CASSSGLPSYNEQFF. Full variable domain (missing parts from reference TRBV9 and TRBJ2-1): DSGVTQTPKHLITATGQRVTLRCSPRSGDLSVYWYQQSLDQGLQFLIQYYNGEERAKGNILERFSAQQFPDLHSELNLSSLELGDSALYFCASSSGLPSYNEQFFGPGTRLTVL.

This clonotype was observed a few times. In nucleotides, the CDR3 is TGTGCCATCAGAGGGGGGGACACGAACCAAGAGACCCAGTACTTC. It codes for CAIRGGDTNQETQYF. J is TRBJ2-5 and V is TRBV10-3; maybe TRBD2 (7 bases). The V gene lost 6 bases and the J gene lost 0 bases, with 14 bases spanning the gap. The germline CDR1 and CDR2 sequences are ENHRY and SYGVKD. The CDR3 totals 15 residues.

The chain is built from TRBV12-3 or TRBV12-4 and TRBJ2-2; 7 bases fit TRBD2. With 3 bases clipped from V and 4 bases from J, the junction kept 2 bases outside the gene matches. The CDR3 runs 14 residues. The CDR3 here is CASSFGGGTGELFF. The CDR3 DNA sequence: TGTGCCAGCAGTTTTGGGGGGGGCACCGGGGAGCTGTTTTTT.

The J gene is TRBJ2-3, the V gene TRBV9, with a tentative D call TRBD1 (5 bases). Trimming stripped 9 bases from V and 4 bases from J, with 15 bases between. CDR1 and CDR2 from the germline V gene are SGDLS and YYNGEE. CDR3 length equals 13 residues. This CDR3 is CAIKGMRADTQYF. As DNA, the CDR3 is TGTGCCATAAAGGGGATGCGAGCAGATACGCAGTATTTT.

This clonotype was observed a handful of times. The V and J genes are TRBV12-3 or TRBV12-4 and TRBJ1-1; D unresolved. The CDR3 covers 12 residues. Deletions cut 4 bases from V and 11 bases from J, with 14 bases between. CDR3 in amino acids: CASSSLWGLAFF. The CDR3 nucleotides read TGTGCCAGCAGTTCCCTTTGGGGTCTGGCTTTCTTT.

Concerning this clonotype: A single base separates this from a much larger clone, so it may be a read error. This chain connects TRBV7-8 to TRBJ2-7; D might be TRBD2 (5 bases). CDR3 size: 13 residues. The germline V gene has CDR1 SGHVS and CDR2 FQNEAQ. The chain's CDR3 is CAGSLTSGYEQYF. The CDR3 DNA is TGTGCCGGCAGTCTCACTAGTGGGTACGAGCAGTACTTC.

This clonotype has just a few counts. The chain employs TRBV20-1 and TRBJ1-1; D might be TRBD1 (5 bases). The V end was cut by 7 bases, the J end by 2 bases, with 20 bases between. The germline V gene encodes CDR1 DFQATT and CDR2 SNEGSKA (reference sequence). The CDR3 covers 15 residues. The CDR3 spells CSVGRDYRANTEAFF. CDR3 coding DNA: TGCAGTGTGGGCAGGGATTATCGCGCCAACACTGAAGCTTTCTTT.

The chain links TRBV20-1 to TRBJ2-3; D remains unclear. This CDR3 is built from 11 residues. Germline CDR1 is DFQATT and CDR2 is SNEGSKA (reference sequence). Trimming shortened V by 7 bases and J by 0 bases, and 5 bases separated the two germline ends. The CDR3 DNA is TGCAGTGTTGTCAGCACAGATACGCAGTATTTT. Translation gives CSVVSTDTQYF.

This clonotype was detected a few times. The chain links TRBV12-3 or TRBV12-4 to TRBJ1-4; 10 positions match TRBD1. The V and J ends lost 5 bases and 6 bases, in that order; junction bases with no gene match: 9. The CDR3 contains 16 residues. The chain's CDR3 is CASSATGGGMDEKLFF. The CDR3 nucleotides are TGTGCCAGCAGTGCGACAGGGGGCGGAATGGATGAAAAACTGTTTTTT.

This clonotype showed up just a few times. The chain has TRBV6-1 and TRBJ2-5, with D perhaps TRBD1 (5 bases). This CDR3 has 13 amino acids. The germline V gene has CDR1 MNHNS and CDR2 SASEGT. Trimming removed 7 bases at V and 3 bases at J, with 12 bases between. In nucleotides, the CDR3 is TGTGCCAGCAACGGGCAGGGCAAAGAGACCCAGTACTTC. Its translation is CASNGQGKETQYF.

This clonotype was seen a handful of times. V and J are TRBV20-1 and TRBJ1-1, with 7 bases matching TRBD1. The CDR3 has 15 residues. Germline CDR1 and CDR2: DFQATT and SNEGSKA (reference sequence). V lost 2 bases and J lost 0; bases outside the gene matches: 6. CDR3 nucleotide sequence: TGCAGTGCTAGATACCCGGGACAGTTGAACACTGAAGCTTTCTTT. It encodes CSARYPGQLNTEAFF.

This clonotype came up a few times. The rearrangement uses TRBV12-3 or TRBV12-4 and TRBJ2-5; 7 nucleotides line up with TRBD1. Trimming at V came to 6 bases and at J to 5 bases, leaving 15 bases not matched to a gene. The CDR3 has 16 amino acids. The CDR3 DNA follows: TGTGCCAGCAGAATCCTCTCAAGGACAGGAGAGGAGACCCAGTACTTC. Translating gives CASRILSRTGEETQYF.

This chain joins TRBV7-2 and TRBJ2-5; D might be TRBD1 or TRBD2, each matching 5 bases. CDR1 and CDR2 from the germline V gene are SGHTA and FQGNSA. The CDR3 is 15 amino acids. Trimming cost V 4 bases and J 1 base, with 13 bases left between them. This CDR3 reads CASSSKGRTQETQYF. DNA of the CDR3: TGTGCCAGCAGCTCCAAGGGACGAACCCAAGAGACCCAGTACTTC.

This clonotype has just a few counts. The rearrangement uses TRBV10-3 and TRBJ2-5, with TRBD1 identical over 7 bases. Germline V lookup: CDR1 ENHRY, CDR2 SYGVKD. The CDR3 has 14 amino acids. J was trimmed by 4 bases and V by 10 bases; bases with no gene match: 12. The CDR3 loop is CATAPTGQGETQYF. The DNA of the CDR3 is TGTGCCACAGCTCCGACAGGGCAGGGAGAGACCCAGTACTTC.

Only a few counts were recorded for this clonotype. The genes are TRBV4-2 and TRBJ2-1, with 12 bases fitting TRBD2. After removal of 4 bases from V and 15 bases from J, the junction contained 13 bases not matched to a gene. The CDR3 totals 15 residues. The germline gives CDR1 LGHNA, CDR2 YNFKEQ. CDR3 amino acids: CASSPAGLAGGPPFF. The CDR3 DNA reads TGTGCCAGCAGCCCGGCGGGGCTAGCGGGGGGGCCCCCGTTCTTC.

This clonotype was recorded once. This chain connects TRBV20-1 to TRBJ2-1; D is unresolved. V lost 6 bases to trimming and J lost 9 bases, with 18 bases between them. Germline CDR1 and CDR2: DFQATT and SNEGSKA (reference sequence). The CDR3 contains 13 residues. The CDR3 nucleotides are TGCAGTGCCAACCGCCTAGGGCTCGGTGAGCAGTTCTTC. Its protein is CSANRLGLGEQFF.

This clonotype was observed many times. This rearrangement joins TRBV4-1 to TRBJ2-7; tentatively, D is TRBD1 or TRBD2 (6 bases each). Deletions cut 0 bases from V and 8 bases from J, with 17 bases between. Germline CDR1 MGHRA, CDR2 YSYEKL. CDR3 size: 15 residues. The CDR3, as DNA: TGCGCCAGCAGCCAAGACGGACTACAGGGAAGTAAGCAGTACTTC. Its translation is CASSQDGLQGSKQYF.

The sample holds a few counts of this clonotype. CDR3 nucleotides: TGTGCCAGCAGTCCACCGGGACAAGATGAAAAACTGTTTTTT. As protein: CASSPPGQDEKLFF. V gene TRBV6-2 or TRBV6-3 combines with J gene TRBJ1-4; D may be TRBD1 (6 bases). Trimming removed 5 bases at V and 6 bases at J, with 13 bases between. Germline values: CDR1 MNHEY, CDR2 SVGEGT. This CDR3 contains 14 residues.

This clonotype appeared a few times. CDR3 amino acids: CASSRYRWDNNEQFF. Written as DNA, the CDR3 is TGTGCCAGCAGCCGTTATAGATGGGACAACAATGAGCAGTTCTTC. The genes are TRBV6-2 or TRBV6-3 and TRBJ2-1, with D possibly matching TRBD1 (6 bases). The CDR3 loop spans 15 amino acids. Trimming removed 6 bases at V and 5 bases at J, with 17 bases between. Germline V lookup: CDR1 MNHEY, CDR2 SVGEGT.

With respect to this clonotype: This clone may be a read error of a much larger clone one base away. The chain has TRBV7-2 and TRBJ1-5; D not certain. CDR3 size: 13 residues. Germline V gives CDR1 SGHTA, CDR2 FQGNSA. The CDR3 region is CASSLGGNQPRHF. Written as DNA, the CDR3 is TGTGCCAGCAGCTTAGGAGGCAATCAGCCCCGGCATTTT.

This clonotype was counted only a few times. V gene TRBV20-1 combines with J gene TRBJ1-5; 9 bases align to TRBD1. The CDR3 spans 14 residues. Germline-derived CDR1 and CDR2 are DFQATT and SNEGSKA (reference sequence). The V segment lost 3 bases and the J segment 5 bases; nucleotides outside the gene matches: 5. The CDR3 DNA follows: TGCAGTGCTAGTCCCGACAGGGGGTATCAGCCCCAGCATTTT. This translates into CSASPDRGYQPQHF.

The J gene is TRBJ2-7, the V gene TRBV25-1; D gene ambiguous. This CDR3 spans 14 amino acids. From germline, CDR1 is MGHDK and CDR2 SYGVNS. The ends were cut back, 4 bases at V and 3 bases at J, with 13 bases in the middle. CDR3 DNA: TGTGCCAGCAGTGTTGACTCACACAACTACGAGCAGTACTTC. Protein sequence: CASSVDSHNYEQYF.

This clonotype has just a few counts. The chain recombines TRBV6-5 with TRBJ2-3, with TRBD2 identical over 9 bases. The CDR3 has 15 residues. The J segment lost 5 bases and the V segment lost 4 bases, leaving 7 bases of the junction unmatched. Looked up from germline, CDR1 is MNHEY and CDR2 is SVGAGI. CDR3 sequence reads: CASSSTSGGGDTQYF. In DNA, the CDR3 is TGTGCCAGCAGTTCGACTAGCGGAGGGGGAGATACGCAGTATTTT.